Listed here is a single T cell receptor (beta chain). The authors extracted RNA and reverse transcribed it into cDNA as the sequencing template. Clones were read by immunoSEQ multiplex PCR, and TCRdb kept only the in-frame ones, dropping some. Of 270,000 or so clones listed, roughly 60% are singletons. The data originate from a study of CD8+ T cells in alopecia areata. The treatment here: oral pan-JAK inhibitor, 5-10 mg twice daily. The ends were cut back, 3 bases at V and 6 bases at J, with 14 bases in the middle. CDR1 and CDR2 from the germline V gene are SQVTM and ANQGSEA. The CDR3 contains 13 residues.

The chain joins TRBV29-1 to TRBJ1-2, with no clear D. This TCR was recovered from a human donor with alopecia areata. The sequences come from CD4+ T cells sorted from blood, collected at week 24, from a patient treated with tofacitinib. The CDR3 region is CSVESGALHGYTF. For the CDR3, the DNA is TGCAGCGTTGAGTCTGGTGCCCTCCATGGCTACACCTTC. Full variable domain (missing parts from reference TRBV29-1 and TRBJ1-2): SAVISQKPSRDICQRGTSLTIQCQVDSQVTMMFWYRQQPGQSLTLIATANQGSEATYESGFVIDKFPISRPNLTFSTLTVSNMSPEDSSIYLCSVESGALHGYTFGSGTRLTVV.